Detailed here is one T cell receptor (beta chain). The data originate from a study of T cell changes during pregnancy in multiple sclerosis. CDR1 MGHDK and CDR2 SYGVNS come from the germline V gene. V was pared by 4 bases and J by 6 bases, with 7 bases between. The CDR3 covers 11 residues. Sequencing used immunoSEQ multiplex PCR; TCRdb keeps in-frame clones, though not all of them. Of some 46,000 clones in the sample, 80% to 95% were seen once. The receptor was derived from a female donor with multiple sclerosis, enrolled in a pregnancy study. The source material was peripheral blood, sampled in the third trimester of pregnancy. This chain connects TRBV25-1 to TRBJ2-7, with D uncertain. The CDR3 sequence is CASSGFGEQYF. The DNA for the CDR3 is TGTGCCAGCAGTGGATTCGGCGAGCAGTACTTC.